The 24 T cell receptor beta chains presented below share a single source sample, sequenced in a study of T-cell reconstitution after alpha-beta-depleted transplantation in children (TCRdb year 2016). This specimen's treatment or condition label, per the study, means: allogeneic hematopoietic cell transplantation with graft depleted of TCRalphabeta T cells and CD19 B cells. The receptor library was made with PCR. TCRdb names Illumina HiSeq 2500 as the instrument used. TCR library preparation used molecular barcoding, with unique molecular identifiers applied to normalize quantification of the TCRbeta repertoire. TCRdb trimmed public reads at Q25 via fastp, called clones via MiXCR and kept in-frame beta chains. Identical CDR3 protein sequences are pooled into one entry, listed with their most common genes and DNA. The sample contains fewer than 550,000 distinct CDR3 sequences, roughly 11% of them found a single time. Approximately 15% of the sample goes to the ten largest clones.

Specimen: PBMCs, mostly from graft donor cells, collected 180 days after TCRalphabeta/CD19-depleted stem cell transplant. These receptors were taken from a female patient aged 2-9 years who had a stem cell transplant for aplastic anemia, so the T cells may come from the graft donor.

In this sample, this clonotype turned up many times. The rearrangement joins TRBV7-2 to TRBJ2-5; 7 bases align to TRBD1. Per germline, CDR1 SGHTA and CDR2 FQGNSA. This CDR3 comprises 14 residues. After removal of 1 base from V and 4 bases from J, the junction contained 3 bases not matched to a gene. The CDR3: CASSLGRGRETQYF. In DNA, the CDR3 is TGTGCCAGCAGCTTAGGAAGGGGGCGAGAGACCCAGTACTTC.

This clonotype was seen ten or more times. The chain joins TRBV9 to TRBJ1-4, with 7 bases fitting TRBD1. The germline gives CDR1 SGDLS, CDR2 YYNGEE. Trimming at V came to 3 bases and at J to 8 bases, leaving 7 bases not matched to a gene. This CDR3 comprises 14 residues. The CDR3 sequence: CASSGGQAPEKLFF. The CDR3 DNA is TGTGCCAGCAGCGGAGGACAGGCGCCCGAAAAACTGTTTTTT.

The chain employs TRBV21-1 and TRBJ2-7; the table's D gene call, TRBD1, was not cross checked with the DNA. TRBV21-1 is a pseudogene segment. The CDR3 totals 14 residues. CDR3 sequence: CASSKADRLCEQYV. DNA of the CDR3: TGTGCCAGCAGCAAAGCCGACAGGCTCTGCGAGCAGTACGTC.

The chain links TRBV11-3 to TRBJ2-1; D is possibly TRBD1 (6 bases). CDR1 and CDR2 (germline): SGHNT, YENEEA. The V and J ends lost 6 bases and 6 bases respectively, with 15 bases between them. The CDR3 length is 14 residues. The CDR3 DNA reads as TGTGCCAGCAGGTCCCGGAGAGGGGGCAATGAGCAGTTCTTC. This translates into CASRSRRGGNEQFF.

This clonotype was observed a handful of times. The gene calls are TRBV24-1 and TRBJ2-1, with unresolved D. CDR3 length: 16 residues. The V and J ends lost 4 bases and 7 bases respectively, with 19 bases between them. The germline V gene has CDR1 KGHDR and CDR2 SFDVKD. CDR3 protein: CATSEVSGPWSNEQFF. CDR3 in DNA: TGTGCCACCAGTGAGGTATCCGGGCCGTGGAGTAATGAGCAGTTCTTC.

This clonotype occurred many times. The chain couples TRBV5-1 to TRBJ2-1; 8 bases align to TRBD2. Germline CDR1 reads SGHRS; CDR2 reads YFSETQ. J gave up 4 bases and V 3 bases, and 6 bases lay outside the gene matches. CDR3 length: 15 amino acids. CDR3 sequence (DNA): TGCGCCAGCAGCTGGTCGGCTAGCGGGTACAATGAGCAGTTCTTC. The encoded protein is CASSWSASGYNEQFF.

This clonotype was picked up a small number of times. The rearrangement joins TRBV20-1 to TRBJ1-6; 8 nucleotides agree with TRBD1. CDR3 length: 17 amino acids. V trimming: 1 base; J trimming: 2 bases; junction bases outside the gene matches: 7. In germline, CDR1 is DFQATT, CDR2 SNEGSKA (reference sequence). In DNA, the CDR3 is TGCAGTGCTAGAGCCTCGCAGGGGGCAGCCTATAATTCACCCCTCCACTTT. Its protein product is CSARASQGAAYNSPLHF.

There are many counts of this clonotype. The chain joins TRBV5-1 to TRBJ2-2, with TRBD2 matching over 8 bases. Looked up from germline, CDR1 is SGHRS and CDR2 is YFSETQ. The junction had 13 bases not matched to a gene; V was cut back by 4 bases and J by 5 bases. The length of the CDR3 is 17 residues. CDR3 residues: CASSRGGREGTTGELFF. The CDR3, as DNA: TGCGCCAGCAGCCGGGGGGGCAGGGAAGGAACGACCGGGGAGCTGTTTTTT. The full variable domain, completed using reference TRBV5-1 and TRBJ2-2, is KAGVTQTPRYLIKTRGQQVTLSCSPISGHRSVSWYQQTPGQGLQFLFEYFSETQRNKGNFPGRFSGRQFSNSRSEMNVSTLELGDSALYLCASSRGGREGTTGELFFGEGSRLTVL.

CDR3 bases: TGTGCCAGCAGCCCCGAAGTAGGTCAGCCCCAGCATTTT. Residues: CASSPEVGQPQHF. The rearrangement links TRBV7-2 to TRBJ1-5; no firm D call. The V end was cut by 5 bases, the J end by 6 bases, with 11 bases between. The CDR3 consists of 13 residues. CDR1 and CDR2 (germline): SGHTA, FQGNSA.

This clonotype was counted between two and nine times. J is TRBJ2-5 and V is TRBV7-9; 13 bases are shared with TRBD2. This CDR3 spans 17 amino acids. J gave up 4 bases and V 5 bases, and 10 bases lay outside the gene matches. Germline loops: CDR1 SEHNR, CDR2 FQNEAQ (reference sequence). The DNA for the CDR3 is TGTGCCAGCAGCAGATCCGGACTAGCGGGAGTTGGAGAGACCCAGTACTTC. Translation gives CASSRSGLAGVGETQYF.

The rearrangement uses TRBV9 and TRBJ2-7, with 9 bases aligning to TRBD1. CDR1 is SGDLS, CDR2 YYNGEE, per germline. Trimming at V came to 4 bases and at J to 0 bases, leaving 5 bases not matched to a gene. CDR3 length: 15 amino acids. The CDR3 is CASSLLGQGSYEQYF. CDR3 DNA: TGTGCCAGCAGCTTGCTGGGACAGGGCTCCTACGAGCAGTACTTC.

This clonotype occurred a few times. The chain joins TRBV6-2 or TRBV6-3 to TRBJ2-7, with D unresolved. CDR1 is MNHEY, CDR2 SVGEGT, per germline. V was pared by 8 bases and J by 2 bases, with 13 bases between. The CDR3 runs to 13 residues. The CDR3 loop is CASLSSATYEQYV. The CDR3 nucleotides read TGTGCCAGCCTCAGCAGCGCGACCTACGAGCAGTACGTC.

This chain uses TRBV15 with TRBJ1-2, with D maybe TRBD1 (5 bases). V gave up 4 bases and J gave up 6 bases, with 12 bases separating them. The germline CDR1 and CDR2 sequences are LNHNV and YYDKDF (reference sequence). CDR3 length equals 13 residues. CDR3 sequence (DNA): TGTGCCACCAGCAATGGGGCAGGTGATGGCTACACCTTC. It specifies CATSNGAGDGYTF. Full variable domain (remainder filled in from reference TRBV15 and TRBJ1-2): DAMVIQNPRYQVTQFGKPVTLSCSQTLNHNVMYWYQQKSSQAPKLLFHYYDKDFNNEADTPDNFQSRRPNTSFCFLDIRSPGLGDTAMYLCATSNGAGDGYTFGSGTRLTVV.

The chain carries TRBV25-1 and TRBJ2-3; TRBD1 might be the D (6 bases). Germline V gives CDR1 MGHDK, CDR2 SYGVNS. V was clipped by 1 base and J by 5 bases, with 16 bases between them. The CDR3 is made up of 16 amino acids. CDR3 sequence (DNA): TGTGCCAGCAGTGAATTAGGGGGACGCCGGAGAGATACGCAGTATTTT. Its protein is CASSELGGRRRDTQYF.

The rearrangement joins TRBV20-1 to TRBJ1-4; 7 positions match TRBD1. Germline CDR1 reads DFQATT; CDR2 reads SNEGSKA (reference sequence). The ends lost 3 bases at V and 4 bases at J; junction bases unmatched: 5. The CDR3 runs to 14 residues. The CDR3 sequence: CSARKGQFNEKLFF. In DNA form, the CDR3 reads TGCAGTGCTAGGAAGGGACAGTTTAATGAAAAACTGTTTTTT.

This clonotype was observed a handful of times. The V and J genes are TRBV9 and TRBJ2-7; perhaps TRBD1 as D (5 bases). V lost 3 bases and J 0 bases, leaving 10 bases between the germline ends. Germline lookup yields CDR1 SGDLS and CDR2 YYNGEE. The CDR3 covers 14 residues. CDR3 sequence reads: CASSGDSYSYEQYF. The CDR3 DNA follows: TGTGCCAGCAGCGGAGACAGCTACTCCTACGAGCAGTACTTC.

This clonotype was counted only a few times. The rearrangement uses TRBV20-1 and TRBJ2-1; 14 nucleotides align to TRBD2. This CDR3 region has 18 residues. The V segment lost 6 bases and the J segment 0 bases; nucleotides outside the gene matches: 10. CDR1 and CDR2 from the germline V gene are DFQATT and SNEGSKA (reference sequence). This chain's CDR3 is CSAGRGLAGESSYNEQFF. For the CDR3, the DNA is TGCAGTGCGGGAAGGGGACTAGCGGGAGAAAGCTCCTACAATGAGCAGTTCTTC.

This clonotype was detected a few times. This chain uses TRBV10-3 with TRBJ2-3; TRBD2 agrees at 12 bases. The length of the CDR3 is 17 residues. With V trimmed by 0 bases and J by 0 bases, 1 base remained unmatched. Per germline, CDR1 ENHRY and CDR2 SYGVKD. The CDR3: CAISESGLAGSTDTQYF. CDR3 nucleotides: TGTGCCATCAGTGAGTCCGGACTAGCGGGAAGCACAGATACGCAGTATTTT.

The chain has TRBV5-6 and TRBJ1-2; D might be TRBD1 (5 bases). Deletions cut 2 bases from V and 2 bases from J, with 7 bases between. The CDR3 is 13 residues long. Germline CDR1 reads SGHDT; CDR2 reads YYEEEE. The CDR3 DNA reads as TGTGCCAGCAGCTTCCGGGGGAACTATGGCTACACCTTC. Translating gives CASSFRGNYGYTF.

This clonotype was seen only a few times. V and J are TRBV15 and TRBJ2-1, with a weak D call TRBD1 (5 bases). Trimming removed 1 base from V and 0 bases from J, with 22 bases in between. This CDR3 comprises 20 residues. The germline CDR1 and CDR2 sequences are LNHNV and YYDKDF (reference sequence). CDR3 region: CATSRGRAPDDRGSYNEQFF. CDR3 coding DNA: TGTGCCACCAGCAGAGGACGAGCCCCCGACGATAGGGGCTCCTACAATGAGCAGTTCTTC.

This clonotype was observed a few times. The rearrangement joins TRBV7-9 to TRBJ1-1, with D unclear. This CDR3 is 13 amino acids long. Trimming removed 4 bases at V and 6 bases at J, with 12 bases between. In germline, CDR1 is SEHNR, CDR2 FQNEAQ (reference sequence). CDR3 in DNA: TGTGCCAGCAGCTACATAAGAGACCCTGAAGCTTTCTTT. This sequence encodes CASSYIRDPEAFF.

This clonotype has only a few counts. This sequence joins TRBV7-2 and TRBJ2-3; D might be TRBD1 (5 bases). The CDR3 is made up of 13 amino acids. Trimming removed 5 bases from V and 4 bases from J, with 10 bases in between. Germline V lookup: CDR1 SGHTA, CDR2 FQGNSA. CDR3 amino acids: CASSRRAPDTQYF. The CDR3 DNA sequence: TGTGCCAGCAGCCGCAGGGCCCCAGATACGCAGTATTTT.

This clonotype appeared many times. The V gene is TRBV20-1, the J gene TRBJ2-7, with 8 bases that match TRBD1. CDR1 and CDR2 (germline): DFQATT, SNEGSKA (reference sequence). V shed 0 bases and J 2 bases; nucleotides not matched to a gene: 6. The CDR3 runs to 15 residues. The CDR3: CSARDSGTGTYEQYF. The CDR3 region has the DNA TGCAGTGCTAGAGATTCCGGGACAGGAACCTACGAGCAGTACTTC.

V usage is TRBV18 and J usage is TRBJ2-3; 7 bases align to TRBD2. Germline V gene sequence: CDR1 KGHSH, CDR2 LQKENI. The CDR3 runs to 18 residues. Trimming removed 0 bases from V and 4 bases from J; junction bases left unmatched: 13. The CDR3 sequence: CASSPPFDPPGGPDTQYF. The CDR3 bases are TGTGCCAGCTCACCACCATTCGACCCTCCGGGAGGCCCAGATACGCAGTATTTT.